The entry below gives a single T cell receptor (beta chain) sequence along with its context. Sequenced by immunoSEQ multiplex PCR; TCRdb stores in-frame clones only, minus some. The table has around 450,000 clones, around 89% seen once. This entry is derived from a study of Ad26.COV2.S vaccination and SARS-CoV-2 variants. Indicated treatment: about 20 received Ad26.COV2.S at low or high dose, single or two shots; several received placebo; per-sample allocation not given. Day 63 following the first vaccine or placebo injection was when the samples were taken. V shed 0 bases and J 6 bases; nucleotides not matched to a gene: 14. CDR1 is MGHRA and CDR2 is YSYEKL in the germline V gene. This CDR3 spans 19 amino acids.

V usage is TRBV4-1 and J usage is TRBJ1-4, with 9 bases lining up with TRBD1. This clonotype was obtained from a person aged 18 to 59 who received the Ad26.COV2.S COVID-19 vaccine or a placebo. Source: peripheral blood, taken in a trial of Ad26.COV2.S vaccine versus placebo. The CDR3 spells CASSQDILGQGRQYEKLFF. CDR3 DNA sequence: TGCGCCAGCAGCCAAGATATTTTGGGACAGGGACGACAATATGAAAAACTGTTTTTT.